These T cell receptor beta chains were read from a single sample in a study of blood T cell repertoires in COVID-19. TCRdb's table, derived via immunoSEQ multiplex PCR, lists solely in-frame clones and lacks some. Among approximately 92,000 clones listed, roughly 80% were seen once. Material: peripheral blood. The receptors stem from a man aged 50 or older with acute or convalescent COVID-19. Each CDR3 is given with its conserved first and last residue. A D gene is named only where the DNA matches it firmly. Size is omitted from some rows. Given values are once, few, many or a class for expanded clones.

len: 15
j_gene: TRBJ1-2
v_gene: TRBV5-1
abundance: -
d_gene: -
CDR3aa: CASSLAAGVDYGYTF
CDR3nt: TGCGCCAGCAGCTTGGCCGCGGGGGTAGACTATGGCTACACCTTC

len: 14
j_gene: TRBJ1-1
v_gene: TRBV19
abundance: few
d_gene: -
CDR3aa: CASTYTTDHTEAFF
CDR3nt: TGTGCCAGTACTTATACGACAGACCACACTGAAGCTTTCTTT

len: 11
j_gene: TRBJ2-7
v_gene: TRBV5-1
abundance: -
d_gene: -
CDR3aa: CASSLGGEQYF
CDR3nt: TGCGCCAGCAGCTTGGGCGGCGAGCAGTACTTC

len: 15
j_gene: TRBJ2-7
v_gene: TRBV28
abundance: -
d_gene: -
CDR3aa: CASSLRRGGPYEQYF
CDR3nt: TGTGCCAGCAGTTTACGCCGGGGTGGACCCTACGAGCAGTACTTC

len: 17
j_gene: TRBJ2-7
v_gene: TRBV9
abundance: once
d_gene: TRBD2
CDR3aa: CASSPGTSGTNSYEQYF
CDR3nt: TGTGCCAGCAGCCCCGGGACTAGCGGGACCAACTCCTACGAGCAGTACTTC

len: 15
j_gene: TRBJ2-1
v_gene: TRBV12-2
abundance: once
d_gene: -
CDR3aa: CASRFVQGGPNEQFF
CDR3nt: TGTGCAAGTCGCTTCGTCCAGGGAGGTCCCAATGAGCAGTTCTTC

len: 13
j_gene: TRBJ1-2
v_gene: TRBV29-1
abundance: -
d_gene: -
CDR3aa: CSVERTFNYGYTF
CDR3nt: TGCAGCGTTGAGAGAACTTTTAACTATGGCTACACCTTC

len: 14
j_gene: TRBJ2-3
v_gene: TRBV18
abundance: once
d_gene: -
CDR3aa: CASSPSPVTDTQYF
CDR3nt: TGTGCCAGCTCACCTTCTCCAGTCACAGATACGCAGTATTTT

len: 11
j_gene: TRBJ2-1
v_gene: TRBV18
abundance: -
d_gene: -
CDR3aa: CADSKGEEQFF
CDR3nt: TGTGCCGATTCTAAGGGGGAAGAGCAGTTCTTC

len: 16
j_gene: TRBJ2-4
v_gene: TRBV29-1
abundance: -
d_gene: -
CDR3aa: CSVLGGGNVAKNIQYF
CDR3nt: TGCAGCGTTCTTGGAGGGGGCAATGTTGCCAAAAACATTCAGTACTTC

len: 15
j_gene: TRBJ1-6
v_gene: TRBV19
abundance: -
d_gene: -
CDR3aa: CASSTWGDFSSPLHF
CDR3nt: TGTGCCAGTAGTACCTGGGGGGACTTTAGTTCACCCCTCCACTTT

len: 15
j_gene: TRBJ2-7
v_gene: TRBV29-1
abundance: few
d_gene: TRBD2
CDR3aa: CSVELAGTSSYEQYF
CDR3nt: TGCAGCGTTGAACTAGCGGGGACGAGCTCCTACGAGCAGTACTTC

len: 13
j_gene: TRBJ1-5
v_gene: TRBV7-8
abundance: -
d_gene: -
CDR3aa: CASSLLVGQGIRF
CDR3nt: -

len: 12
j_gene: TRBJ1-1
v_gene: TRBV6-5
abundance: -
d_gene: -
CDR3aa: CASSPGFAEAFF
CDR3nt: TGTGCCAGCAGTCCAGGGTTCGCTGAAGCTTTCTTT

len: 16
j_gene: TRBJ2-7
v_gene: TRBV28
abundance: -
d_gene: TRBD1
CDR3aa: CASNRPGQGASYEQYF
CDR3nt: TGTGCCAGCAATCGTCCGGGACAGGGGGCGTCGTACGAGCAGTACTTC

len: 16
j_gene: TRBJ2-6
v_gene: TRBV27
abundance: -
d_gene: TRBD1
CDR3aa: CASSPTGFSGANVLTF
CDR3nt: TGTGCCAGCAGTCCGACAGGGTTCTCTGGGGCCAACGTCCTGACTTTC

len: 11
j_gene: TRBJ2-7
v_gene: TRBV19
abundance: -
d_gene: -
CDR3aa: CASSITGEQYF
CDR3nt: TGTGCCAGTAGTATTACAGGCGAGCAGTACTTC

len: 14
j_gene: TRBJ2-7
v_gene: TRBV6-5
abundance: once
d_gene: TRBD2
CDR3aa: CASSKEREAYEQYF
CDR3nt: TGTGCCAGCAGTAAGGAGCGGGAGGCCTACGAGCAGTACTTC

len: 15
j_gene: TRBJ2-1
v_gene: TRBV6-5
abundance: -
d_gene: TRBD1
CDR3aa: CASSIDRGYYNEQFF
CDR3nt: TGTGCCAGCAGTATAGACAGGGGATACTACAATGAGCAGTTCTTC

len: 16
j_gene: TRBJ1-5
v_gene: TRBV4-1
abundance: -
d_gene: TRBD1
CDR3aa: CASSRGQADSNQPQHF
CDR3nt: TGCGCCAGCAGCCGAGGACAGGCAGATAGCAATCAGCCCCAGCATTTT

len: 14
j_gene: TRBJ2-7
v_gene: TRBV7-2
abundance: -
d_gene: TRBD2
CDR3aa: CASSSSGGPYEQYF
CDR3nt: TGTGCCAGCAGCTCTAGCGGGGGGCCCTACGAGCAGTACTTC

len: 13
j_gene: TRBJ2-3
v_gene: TRBV4-1
abundance: -
d_gene: -
CDR3aa: CASSSDNTDTQYF
CDR3nt: TGCGCCAGCAGCTCGGACAACACAGATACGCAGTATTTT

len: 16
j_gene: TRBJ2-7
v_gene: TRBV27
abundance: -
d_gene: TRBD2
CDR3aa: CASSFVRGLARYEQYF
CDR3nt: TGTGCCAGCAGTTTCGTTCGGGGACTAGCGCGATACGAGCAGTACTTC

len: 15
j_gene: TRBJ2-2
v_gene: TRBV5-6
abundance: -
d_gene: TRBD1
CDR3aa: CASSLSDRGSKELFF
CDR3nt: TGTGCCAGCAGCTTGTCGGACAGGGGGAGTAAGGAGCTGTTTTTT

len: 15
j_gene: TRBJ1-5
v_gene: TRBV19
abundance: -
d_gene: TRBD1
CDR3aa: CASSLGQTLNQPQHF
CDR3nt: TGTGCCAGTAGCCTGGGACAGACGCTAAATCAGCCCCAGCATTTT

len: 15
j_gene: TRBJ2-1
v_gene: TRBV4-1
abundance: few
d_gene: TRBD2
CDR3aa: CASSQGSGGYNEQFF
CDR3nt: TGCGCCAGCAGCCAAGGGAGCGGGGGGTACAATGAGCAGTTCTTC

len: 17
j_gene: TRBJ2-1
v_gene: TRBV11-3
abundance: -
d_gene: TRBD2
CDR3aa: CASSFGTSGDLYNEQFF
CDR3nt: TGTGCCAGCAGCTTCGGGACTAGCGGAGATCTTTACAATGAGCAGTTCTTC

len: 18
j_gene: TRBJ2-4
v_gene: TRBV7-6
abundance: once
d_gene: -
CDR3aa: CASSPYTTGLLAKNIQYF
CDR3nt: TGTGCCAGCAGCCCATACACTACAGGTCTCCTAGCCAAAAACATTCAGTACTTC

len: 13
j_gene: TRBJ1-2
v_gene: TRBV5-6
abundance: -
d_gene: TRBD1
CDR3aa: CASSPTGQNGYTF
CDR3nt: TGTGCCAGCAGCCCGACAGGGCAAAATGGCTACACCTTC

len: 15
j_gene: TRBJ2-7
v_gene: TRBV19
abundance: -
d_gene: TRBD1
CDR3aa: CASSIRDRASYEQYF
CDR3nt: TGTGCCAGTAGTATCAGGGACAGGGCCTCCTACGAGCAGTACTTC

len: 11
j_gene: TRBJ2-7
v_gene: TRBV7-9
abundance: -
d_gene: -
CDR3aa: CASSFNYEQYF
CDR3nt: TGTGCCAGCAGCTTTAACTACGAGCAGTACTTC

len: 17
j_gene: TRBJ2-3
v_gene: TRBV7-9
abundance: -
d_gene: TRBD2
CDR3aa: CASRPKLAGRSTDTQYF
CDR3nt: TGTGCCAGCAGGCCGAAATTAGCGGGGAGAAGCACAGATACGCAGTATTTT

len: 16
j_gene: TRBJ1-4
v_gene: TRBV7-9
abundance: -
d_gene: TRBD1
CDR3aa: CASSLGDRGMREKLFF
CDR3nt: TGTGCCAGCAGCTTAGGGGACAGGGGCATGCGGGAAAAACTGTTTTTT

len: 13
j_gene: TRBJ1-2
v_gene: TRBV9
abundance: few
d_gene: -
CDR3aa: CASSVGQDYGYTF
CDR3nt: TGTGCCAGCAGCGTAGGCCAGGACTATGGCTACACCTTC

len: 14
j_gene: TRBJ1-6
v_gene: TRBV30
abundance: few
d_gene: -
CDR3aa: CAWSVHQGGSPLHF
CDR3nt: TGTGCCTGGAGTGTACACCAGGGAGGATCACCCCTCCACTTT

len: 14
j_gene: TRBJ1-5
v_gene: TRBV7-2
abundance: -
d_gene: -
CDR3aa: CASSLGRGNQPQHF
CDR3nt: TGTGCCAGCAGCTTAGGGAGGGGAAATCAGCCCCAGCATTTT

len: 18
j_gene: TRBJ2-3
v_gene: TRBV28
abundance: -
d_gene: TRBD1
CDR3aa: CASSYPQDRGPRTDTQYF
CDR3nt: TGTGCCAGCAGTTACCCTCAGGACAGGGGCCCCCGCACAGATACGCAGTATTTT

len: 16
j_gene: TRBJ1-5
v_gene: TRBV19
abundance: -
d_gene: TRBD1
CDR3aa: CASEKQGSRPLQPQHF
CDR3nt: TGTGCCAGTGAAAAACAGGGGTCGCGTCCCCTACAGCCCCAGCATTTT

len: 17
j_gene: TRBJ2-1
v_gene: TRBV4-3
abundance: -
d_gene: -
CDR3aa: CASSQDLGSSSYNEQFF
CDR3nt: TGCGCCAGCAGCCAAGATTTGGGCTCCAGCTCCTACAATGAGCAGTTCTTC

len: 15
j_gene: TRBJ1-1
v_gene: TRBV6-2/TRBV6-3
abundance: -
d_gene: -
CDR3aa: CASSYERVGNTEAFF
CDR3nt: TGTGCCAGCAGTTACGAACGGGTAGGGAACACTGAAGCTTTCTTT

len: 18
j_gene: TRBJ1-5
v_gene: TRBV27
abundance: few
d_gene: TRBD1
CDR3aa: CASSLMSIGQGSNQPQHF
CDR3nt: TGTGCCAGCAGTTTAATGAGTATCGGACAGGGGAGCAATCAGCCCCAGCATTTT

len: 13
j_gene: TRBJ2-5
v_gene: TRBV24-1
abundance: -
d_gene: TRBD1
CDR3aa: CATSVQGAETQYF
CDR3nt: TGTGCCACCAGTGTGCAGGGGGCTGAGACCCAGTACTTC

len: 13
j_gene: TRBJ2-7
v_gene: TRBV7-9
abundance: -
d_gene: -
CDR3aa: CASSVSGSYEQYF
CDR3nt: TGTGCCAGCAGCGTTTCCGGGAGCTACGAGCAGTACTTC

len: 13
j_gene: TRBJ2-7
v_gene: TRBV29-1
abundance: -
d_gene: -
CDR3aa: CGGSPPNSYEQYF
CDR3nt: TGCGGAGGCTCGCCGCCTAACTCCTACGAGCAGTACTTC

len: 21
j_gene: TRBJ2-6
v_gene: TRBV27
abundance: -
d_gene: TRBD1
CDR3aa: CASSSLFGTGVFSGGANVLTF
CDR3nt: TGTGCCAGCAGTTCCTTGTTCGGGACAGGGGTTTTTTCGGGCGGGGCCAACGTCCTGACTTTC

len: 15
j_gene: TRBJ2-5
v_gene: TRBV3-1/TRBV3-2
abundance: -
d_gene: -
CDR3aa: CASSQVSRVQETQYF
CDR3nt: TGTGCCAGCAGCCAAGTCAGCAGGGTTCAAGAGACCCAGTACTTC

len: 14
j_gene: TRBJ2-7
v_gene: TRBV27
abundance: -
d_gene: TRBD2
CDR3aa: CASSSGTSNDEQYF
CDR3nt: TGTGCCAGCAGTTCCGGGACTAGCAACGACGAGCAGTACTTC

len: 12
j_gene: TRBJ1-1
v_gene: TRBV12-3/TRBV12-4
abundance: -
d_gene: TRBD1
CDR3aa: CASSRATGEAFF
CDR3nt: TGTGCCAGCAGTCGAGCGACAGGGGAAGCTTTCTTT

len: 14
j_gene: TRBJ1-1
v_gene: TRBV6-5
abundance: -
d_gene: TRBD1
CDR3aa: CASSTTGKWTEAFF
CDR3nt: TGTGCCAGCAGTACGACAGGGAAGTGGACTGAAGCTTTCTTT

len: 16
j_gene: TRBJ1-2
v_gene: TRBV11-2
abundance: -
d_gene: -
CDR3aa: CASSSHLAGAGYGYTF
CDR3nt: TGTGCCAGCAGCTCGCACCTAGCAGGGGCCGGGTATGGCTACACCTTC

len: 14
j_gene: TRBJ1-1
v_gene: TRBV5-1
abundance: -
d_gene: -
CDR3aa: CASSLGTSNTEAFF
CDR3nt: TGCGCCAGCAGCTTGGGGACAAGCAACACTGAAGCTTTCTTT

len: 14
j_gene: TRBJ2-1
v_gene: TRBV5-1
abundance: -
d_gene: -
CDR3aa: CASKPDSSYNEQFF
CDR3nt: TGCGCCAGCAAGCCTGACAGCTCCTACAATGAGCAGTTCTTC

len: 14
j_gene: TRBJ1-2
v_gene: TRBV19
abundance: -
d_gene: TRBD1
CDR3aa: CASSISPGGYAYTF
CDR3nt: TGTGCCAGTAGTATATCGCCAGGGGGGTATGCCTACACCTTC

len: 15
j_gene: TRBJ2-3
v_gene: TRBV7-2
abundance: -
d_gene: -
CDR3aa: CASSSPAGNTDTQYF
CDR3nt: TGTGCCAGCAGCTCCCCAGCGGGCAACACAGATACGCAGTATTTT

len: 16
j_gene: TRBJ2-1
v_gene: TRBV28
abundance: -
d_gene: -
CDR3aa: CASRHGGPNERAEQFF
CDR3nt: TGTGCCAGCCGACACGGAGGGCCTAACGAAAGGGCTGAGCAGTTCTTC

len: 15
j_gene: TRBJ2-1
v_gene: TRBV6-4
abundance: -
d_gene: TRBD1
CDR3aa: CASSDQPTGGNEQFF
CDR3nt: TGTGCCAGCAGTGACCAACCGACAGGGGGCAATGAGCAGTTCTTC

len: 14
j_gene: TRBJ2-2
v_gene: TRBV28
abundance: few
d_gene: -
CDR3aa: CASLRGGDTGELFF
CDR3nt: TGTGCCAGCCTGCGAGGGGGGGACACCGGGGAGCTGTTTTTT

len: 14
j_gene: TRBJ2-1
v_gene: TRBV6-4
abundance: -
d_gene: TRBD1
CDR3aa: CASSKETGSNEQFF
CDR3nt: TGTGCCAGCTCAAAGGAGACAGGGTCCAATGAGCAGTTCTTC

len: 15
j_gene: TRBJ2-1
v_gene: TRBV28
abundance: -
d_gene: TRBD1
CDR3aa: CASSFSGQGANEQFF
CDR3nt: TGTGCCAGCAGTTTTTCGGGACAGGGGGCGAATGAGCAGTTCTTC

len: 14
j_gene: TRBJ1-1
v_gene: TRBV9
abundance: -
d_gene: TRBD1
CDR3aa: CASSVTGGDTEAFF
CDR3nt: TGTGCCAGCAGCGTGACAGGGGGAGACACTGAAGCTTTCTTT